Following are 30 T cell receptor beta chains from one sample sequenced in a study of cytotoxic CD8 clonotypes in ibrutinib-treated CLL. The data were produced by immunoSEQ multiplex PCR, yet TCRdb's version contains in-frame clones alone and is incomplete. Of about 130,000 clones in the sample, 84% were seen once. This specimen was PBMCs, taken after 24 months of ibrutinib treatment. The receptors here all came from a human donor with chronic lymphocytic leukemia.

The CDR3 spells CASSPPKRGGELFF. The DNA of the CDR3 is TGTGCCAGCAGTCCCCCCAAGAGGGGCGGGGAGCTGTTTTTT. The chain joins TRBV28 to TRBJ2-2; D tentatively fits TRBD1 or TRBD2 (5 bases each). Germline loops: CDR1 MDHEN, CDR2 SYDVKM. V lost 5 bases and J 7 bases, leaving 14 bases between the germline ends. The CDR3 contains 14 residues.

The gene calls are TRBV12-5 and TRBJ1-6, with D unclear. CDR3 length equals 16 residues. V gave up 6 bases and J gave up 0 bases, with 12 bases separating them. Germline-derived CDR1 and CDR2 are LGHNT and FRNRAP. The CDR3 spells CASGSTGSSYNSPLHF. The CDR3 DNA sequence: TGTGCTAGTGGATCGACGGGTAGCTCCTATAATTCACCCCTCCACTTT.

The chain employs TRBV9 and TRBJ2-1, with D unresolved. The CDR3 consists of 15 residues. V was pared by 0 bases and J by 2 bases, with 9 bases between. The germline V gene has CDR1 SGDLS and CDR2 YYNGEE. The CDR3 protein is CASSVATITYNEQFF. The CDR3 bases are TGTGCCAGCAGCGTAGCTACGATAACCTACAATGAGCAGTTCTTC.

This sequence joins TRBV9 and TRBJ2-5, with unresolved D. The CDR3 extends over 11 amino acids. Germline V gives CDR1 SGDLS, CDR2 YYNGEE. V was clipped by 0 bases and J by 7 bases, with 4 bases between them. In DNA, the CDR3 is TGTGCCAGCAGCGTAGGGGGGACCCAGTACTTC. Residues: CASSVGGTQYF.

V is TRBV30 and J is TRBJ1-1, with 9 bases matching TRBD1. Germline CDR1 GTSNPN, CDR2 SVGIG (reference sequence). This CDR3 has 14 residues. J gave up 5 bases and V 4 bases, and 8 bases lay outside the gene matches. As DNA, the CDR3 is TGTGCCTGGACACTATTGACAGGGGGGACTGAAGCTTTCTTT. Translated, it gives CAWTLLTGGTEAFF.

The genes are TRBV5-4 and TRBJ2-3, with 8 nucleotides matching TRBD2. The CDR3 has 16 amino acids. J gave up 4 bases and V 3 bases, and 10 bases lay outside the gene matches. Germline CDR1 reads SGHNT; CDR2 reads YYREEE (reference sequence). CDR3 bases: TGTGCCAGCAGCTCCCCTGGGGCGGGGGGTGCAGATACGCAGTATTTT. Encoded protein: CASSSPGAGGADTQYF.

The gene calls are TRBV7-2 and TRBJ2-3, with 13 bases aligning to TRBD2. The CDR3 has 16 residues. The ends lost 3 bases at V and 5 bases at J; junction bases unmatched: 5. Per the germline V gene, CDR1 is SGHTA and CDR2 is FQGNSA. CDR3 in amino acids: CASSFYTSGGGDTQYF. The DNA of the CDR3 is TGTGCCAGCAGCTTTTATACTAGCGGGGGGGGAGATACGCAGTATTTT.

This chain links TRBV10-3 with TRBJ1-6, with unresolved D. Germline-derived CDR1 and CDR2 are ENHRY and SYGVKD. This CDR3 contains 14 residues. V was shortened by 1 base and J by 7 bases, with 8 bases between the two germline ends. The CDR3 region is CAISEFGTNSPLHF. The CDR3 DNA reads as TGTGCCATCAGTGAGTTTGGCACCAATTCACCCCTCCACTTT.

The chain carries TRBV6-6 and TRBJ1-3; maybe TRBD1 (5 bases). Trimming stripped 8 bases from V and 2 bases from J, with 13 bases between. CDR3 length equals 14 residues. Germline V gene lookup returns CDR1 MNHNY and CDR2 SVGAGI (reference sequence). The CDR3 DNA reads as TGTGCCAGCGGGGTAGGGGCTGCTGGAAACACCATATATTTT. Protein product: CASGVGAAGNTIYF.

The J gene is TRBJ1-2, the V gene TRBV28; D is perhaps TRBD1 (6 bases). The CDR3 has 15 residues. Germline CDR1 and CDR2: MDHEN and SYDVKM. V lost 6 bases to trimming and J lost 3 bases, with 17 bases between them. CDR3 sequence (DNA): TGTGCCAGCAGGGGTGCAGGGGACTGGCACTATGGCTACACCTTC. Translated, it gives CASRGAGDWHYGYTF.

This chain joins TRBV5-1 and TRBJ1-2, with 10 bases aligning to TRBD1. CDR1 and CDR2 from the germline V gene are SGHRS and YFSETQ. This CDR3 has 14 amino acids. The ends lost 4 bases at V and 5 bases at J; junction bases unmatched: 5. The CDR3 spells CASSPRTGGYGYTF. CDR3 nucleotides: TGCGCCAGCAGCCCCCGGACAGGGGGTTATGGCTACACCTTC.

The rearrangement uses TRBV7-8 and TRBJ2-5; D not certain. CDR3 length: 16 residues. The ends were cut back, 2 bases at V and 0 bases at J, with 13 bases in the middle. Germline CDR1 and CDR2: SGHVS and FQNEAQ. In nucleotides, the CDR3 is TGTGCCAGCAGCTTACAAAAAGGGCAGTACCAAGAGACCCAGTACTTC. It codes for CASSLQKGQYQETQYF.

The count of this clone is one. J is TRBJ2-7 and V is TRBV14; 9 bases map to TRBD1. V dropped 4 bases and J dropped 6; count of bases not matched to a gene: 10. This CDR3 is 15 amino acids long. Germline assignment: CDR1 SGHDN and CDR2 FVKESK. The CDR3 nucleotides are TGTGCCAGCAGCCCAAGGACAGGGGATCTGTCCGAGCAGTACTTC. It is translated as CASSPRTGDLSEQYF.

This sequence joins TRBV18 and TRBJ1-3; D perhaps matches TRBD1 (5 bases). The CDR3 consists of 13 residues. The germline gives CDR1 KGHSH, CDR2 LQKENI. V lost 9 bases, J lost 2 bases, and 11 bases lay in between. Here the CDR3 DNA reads TGTGCCAGTCTCCAGGGACCTGGAAACACCATATATTTT. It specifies CASLQGPGNTIYF.

The CDR3 DNA sequence: TGTGCCAGCAGCCACGAACTAGCGGCAGAGACCCAGTACTTC. Protein product: CASSHELAAETQYF. The gene calls are TRBV6-6 and TRBJ2-5; TRBD2 matches at 8 bases. Germline CDR1 is MNHNY and CDR2 is SVGAGI (reference sequence). J lost 4 bases, V lost 6 bases, and 7 bases had no gene match. CDR3 length: 14 amino acids.

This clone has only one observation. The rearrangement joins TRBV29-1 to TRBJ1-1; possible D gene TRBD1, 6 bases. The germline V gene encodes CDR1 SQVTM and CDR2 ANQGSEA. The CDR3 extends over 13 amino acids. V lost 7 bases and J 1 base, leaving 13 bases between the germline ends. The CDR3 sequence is CSAAGQPNTEAFF. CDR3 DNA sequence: TGCAGCGCCGCGGGACAACCGAACACTGAAGCTTTCTTT.

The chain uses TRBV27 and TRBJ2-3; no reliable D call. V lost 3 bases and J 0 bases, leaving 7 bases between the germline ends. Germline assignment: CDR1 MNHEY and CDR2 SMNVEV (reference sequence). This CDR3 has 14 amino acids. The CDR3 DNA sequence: TGTGCCAGCAGTTTTACAGCTAGCACAGATACGCAGTATTTT. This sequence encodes CASSFTASTDTQYF.

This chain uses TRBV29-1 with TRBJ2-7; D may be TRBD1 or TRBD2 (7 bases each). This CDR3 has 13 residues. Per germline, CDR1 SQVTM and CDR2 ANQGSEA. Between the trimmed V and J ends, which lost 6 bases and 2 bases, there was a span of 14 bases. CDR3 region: CSVGGQGAYEQYF. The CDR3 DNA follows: TGCAGCGTCGGGGGGCAGGGGGCCTACGAGCAGTACTTC.

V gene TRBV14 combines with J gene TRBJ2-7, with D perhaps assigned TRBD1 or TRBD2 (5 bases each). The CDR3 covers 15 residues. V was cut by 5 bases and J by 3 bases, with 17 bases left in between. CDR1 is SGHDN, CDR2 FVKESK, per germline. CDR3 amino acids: CASSTIGTTDYEQYF. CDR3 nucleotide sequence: TGTGCCAGCAGCACGATCGGGACGACAGACTACGAGCAGTACTTC.

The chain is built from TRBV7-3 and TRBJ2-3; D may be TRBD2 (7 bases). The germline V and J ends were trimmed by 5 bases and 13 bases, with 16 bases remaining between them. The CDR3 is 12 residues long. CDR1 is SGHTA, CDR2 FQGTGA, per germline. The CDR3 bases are TGTGCCAGCAGCCATCTGGGAGGGGGAAAGTATTTT. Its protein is CASSHLGGGKYF.

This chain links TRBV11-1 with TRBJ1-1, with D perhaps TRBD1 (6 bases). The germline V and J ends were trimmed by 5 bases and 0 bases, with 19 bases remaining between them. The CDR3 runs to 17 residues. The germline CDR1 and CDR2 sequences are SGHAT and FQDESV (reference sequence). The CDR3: CASSPQGPGTMNTEAFF. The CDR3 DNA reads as TGTGCCAGCAGCCCCCAGGGGCCGGGTACGATGAACACTGAAGCTTTCTTT.

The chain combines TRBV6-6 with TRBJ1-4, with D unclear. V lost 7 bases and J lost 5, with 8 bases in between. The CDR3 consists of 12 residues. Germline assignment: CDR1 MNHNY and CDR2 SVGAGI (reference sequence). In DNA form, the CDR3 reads TGTGCCAGCACCCTCAAGAATGAAAAACTGTTTTTT. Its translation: CASTLKNEKLFF.

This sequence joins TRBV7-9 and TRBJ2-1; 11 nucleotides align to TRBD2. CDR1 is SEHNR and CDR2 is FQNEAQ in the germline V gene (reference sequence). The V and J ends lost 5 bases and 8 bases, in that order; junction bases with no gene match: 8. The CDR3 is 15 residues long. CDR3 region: CASSATSGAGDEQFF. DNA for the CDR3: TGTGCCAGCAGCGCGACTAGCGGGGCCGGAGATGAGCAGTTCTTC.

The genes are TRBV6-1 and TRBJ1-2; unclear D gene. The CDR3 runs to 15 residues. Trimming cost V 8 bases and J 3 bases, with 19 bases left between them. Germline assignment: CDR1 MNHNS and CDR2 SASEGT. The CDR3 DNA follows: TGTGCCAGCCGGCTGGACGGAGACGGGGACTATGGCTACACCTTC. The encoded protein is CASRLDGDGDYGYTF.

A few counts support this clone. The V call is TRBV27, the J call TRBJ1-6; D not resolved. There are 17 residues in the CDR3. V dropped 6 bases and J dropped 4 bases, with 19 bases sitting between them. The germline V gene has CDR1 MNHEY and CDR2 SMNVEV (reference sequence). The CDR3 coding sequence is TGTGCCAGCAGAAACACGGACGGACCTAGATATAATTCACCCCTCCACTTT. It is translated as CASRNTDGPRYNSPLHF.

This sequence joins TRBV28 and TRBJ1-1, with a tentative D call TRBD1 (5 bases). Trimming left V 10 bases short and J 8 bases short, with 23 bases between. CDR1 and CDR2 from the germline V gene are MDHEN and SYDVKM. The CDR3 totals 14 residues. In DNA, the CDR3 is TGTGCCACCTTACTACCCGGGACCCTCAAGGAAGCTTTCTTT. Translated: CATLLPGTLKEAFF.

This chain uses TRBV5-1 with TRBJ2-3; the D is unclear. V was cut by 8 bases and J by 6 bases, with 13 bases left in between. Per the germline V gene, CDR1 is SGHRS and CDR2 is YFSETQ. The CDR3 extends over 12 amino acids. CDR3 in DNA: TGCGCCAGTAGGAGAGAGGCGGATACGCAGTATTTT. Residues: CASRREADTQYF.

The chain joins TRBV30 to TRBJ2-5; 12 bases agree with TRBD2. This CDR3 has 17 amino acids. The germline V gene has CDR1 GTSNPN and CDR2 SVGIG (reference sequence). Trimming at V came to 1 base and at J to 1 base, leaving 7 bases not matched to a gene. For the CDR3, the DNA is TGTGCCTGGAGTGCCGGACTAGCGGGGAACTTCCAAGAGACCCAGTACTTC. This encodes CAWSAGLAGNFQETQYF.

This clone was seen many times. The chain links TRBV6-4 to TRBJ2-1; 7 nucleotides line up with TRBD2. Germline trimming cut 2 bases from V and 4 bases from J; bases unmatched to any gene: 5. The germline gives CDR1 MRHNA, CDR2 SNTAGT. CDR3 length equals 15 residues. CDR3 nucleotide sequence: TGTGCCAGCAGTGACAGTCAGGGACTATACAATGAGCAGTTCTTC. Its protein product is CASSDSQGLYNEQFF.

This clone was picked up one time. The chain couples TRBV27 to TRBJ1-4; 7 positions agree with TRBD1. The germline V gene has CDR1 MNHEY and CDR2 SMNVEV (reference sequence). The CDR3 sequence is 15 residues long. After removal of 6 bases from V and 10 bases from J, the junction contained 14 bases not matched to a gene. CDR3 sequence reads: CASSPQQGYGAKLFF. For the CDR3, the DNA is TGTGCCAGCAGCCCTCAACAGGGGTATGGGGCAAAACTGTTTTTT.